This T cell receptor beta chain was documented in a study of control samples from healthy donors and cancer patients. TCRdb's table, derived via immunoSEQ multiplex PCR, lists solely in-frame clones and lacks some. The repertoire holds 100,000 to 150,000 clones, with about 88% as singletons. Germline V gene lookup returns CDR1 SGHAT and CDR2 FQNNGV. CDR3 length equals 15 residues. V lost 5 bases and J 4 bases, leaving 17 bases between the germline ends. The receptor was isolated from a man aged 18 to 30 in good health. Material for sequencing was blood. The chain employs TRBV11-2 and TRBJ1-1; tentatively, D is TRBD1 (5 bases). CDR3 amino acids: CASSASAGDFTEAFF. The CDR3 DNA is TGTGCCAGCAGCGCTTCGGCGGGGGACTTCACTGAAGCTTTCTTT.